The 30 T cell receptor beta chains listed next were all sequenced from one sample in a study of blood T cells in healthy people across ages. A J-beta primer mix and a sample-barcoded 5' primer were used in a second PCR of about 7 to 12 cycles. TCRdb re-called the 5' RACE reads with MiXCR, one entry per CDR3 protein. The profile shows fewer than 2 million distinct CDR3 sequences, about two fifths of them singletons. The sequenced sample was blood. The receptor source for this set is a human donor in good health.

This clonotype has just a few counts. This chain joins TRBV4-2 and TRBJ2-1; 7 bases map to TRBD1. The CDR3 has 15 amino acids. Germline V CDR1 and CDR2: LGHNA, YNFKEQ. V lost 1 base to trimming and J lost 3 bases; unmatched junction nucleotides: 3. The CDR3 loop is CASSQATGDYNEQFF. Here the CDR3 DNA reads TGTGCCAGCAGCCAAGCAACAGGGGACTACAATGAGCAGTTCTTC.

The chain has TRBV29-1 and TRBJ1-2; no definite D call. V lost 0 bases and J 7 bases, leaving 12 bases between the germline ends. This CDR3 is 13 amino acids long. CDR1 and CDR2 from the germline V gene are SQVTM and ANQGSEA. This CDR3 reads CSVEDYMSCGYTF. CDR3 sequence (DNA): TGCAGCGTTGAAGATTATATGTCCTGTGGCTACACCTTC.

This clonotype was seen only a few times. The CDR3 region is CAITPSSGGAVWTDTQYF. The CDR3 bases are TGTGCCATCACCCCGTCTAGCGGGGGGGCAGTTTGGACAGATACGCAGTATTTT. The V and J genes are TRBV10-3 and TRBJ2-3; 12 nucleotides align to TRBD2. This CDR3 has 18 residues. Germline CDR1 ENHRY, CDR2 SYGVKD. J was trimmed by 3 bases and V by 7 bases; bases with no gene match: 14.

The chain joins TRBV6-5 to TRBJ1-4; a weak D match, TRBD1 (6 bases). Trimming took off 2 bases at V and 10 bases at J, with 11 bases between the two ends. The CDR3 length is 13 residues. The V gene's germline CDR1 is MNHEY and CDR2 SVGAGI. The CDR3 region is CASSYEGGGKLFF. CDR3 nucleotide sequence: TGTGCCAGCAGTTACGAGGGGGGCGGAAAACTGTTTTTT.

V and J are TRBV6-6 and TRBJ1-1; D not resolved. There are 12 residues in the CDR3. Germline assignment: CDR1 MNHNY and CDR2 SVGAGI (reference sequence). Trimming stripped 0 bases from V and 7 bases from J, with 6 bases between. The CDR3: CASSYSKGEAFF. CDR3 nucleotides: TGTGCCAGCAGTTACTCGAAGGGTGAAGCTTTCTTT.

This clonotype was observed a handful of times. This chain joins TRBV7-9 and TRBJ2-6; D remains unclear. The germline V and J ends were trimmed by 8 bases and 4 bases, with 15 bases remaining between them. This CDR3 comprises 15 residues. CDR1 is SEHNR, CDR2 FQNEAQ, per germline (reference sequence). CDR3 DNA sequence: TGTGCCAGCTCCCGTGGGTTTACCGGGGCCAACGTCCTGACTTTC. Amino acids: CASSRGFTGANVLTF.

The CDR3 here is CASSQTGASNQPQHF. The CDR3 DNA reads as TGTGCCAGCAGTCAGACAGGGGCCAGCAATCAGCCCCAGCATTTT. The genes are TRBV12-3 or TRBV12-4 and TRBJ1-5; 8 bases are a match to TRBD1. V shed 5 bases and J 1 base; nucleotides not matched to a gene: 4. This CDR3 contains 15 residues.

The chain carries TRBV7-9 and TRBJ2-3, with TRBD2 as a possible D gene (6 bases). The CDR3 contains 18 residues. Germline V gives CDR1 SEHNR, CDR2 FQNEAQ (reference sequence). The V and J ends lost 1 base and 6 bases respectively, with 23 bases between them. The CDR3 coding sequence is TGTGCCAGCAGCTTAGTTTCCGGAGGGGAGTGGATCACGGATACGCAGTATTTT. It is translated as CASSLVSGGEWITDTQYF. The complete variable domain, with remaining parts taken from reference TRBV7-9 and TRBJ2-3, reads DTGVSQNPRHKITKRGQNVTFRCDPISEHNRLYWYRQTLGQGPEFLTYFQNEAQLEKSRLLSDRFSAERPKGSFSTLEIQRTEQGDSAMYLCASSLVSGGEWITDTQYFGPGTRLTVL.

In this sample, this clonotype turned up once. This chain connects TRBV4-2 to TRBJ2-2, with TRBD2 identical over 11 bases. Germline V gene data show CDR1 as LGHNA and CDR2 as YNFKEQ. J was trimmed by 1 base and V by 0 bases; bases with no gene match: 4. This CDR3 spans 18 amino acids. The DNA for the CDR3 is TGTGCCAGCAGCCAAGAATTGGGACTAGCGGTGAACACCGGGGAGCTGTTTTTT. Residues: CASSQELGLAVNTGELFF.

This clonotype was counted a single time. The chain has TRBV20-1 and TRBJ1-1, with D uncertain. Trimming removed 3 bases from V and 10 bases from J, with 15 bases in between. The CDR3 sequence is 12 residues long. The germline gives CDR1 DFQATT, CDR2 SNEGSKA (reference sequence). The CDR3 protein is CSASGGDKGAFF. As DNA, the CDR3 is TGCAGTGCTAGTGGCGGGGATAAAGGAGCTTTCTTT.

The sample holds a few counts of this clonotype. The rearrangement uses TRBV29-1 and TRBJ2-1; maybe TRBD2 (7 bases). The CDR3 contains 13 residues. The germline V gene encodes CDR1 SQVTM and CDR2 ANQGSEA. V was clipped by 2 bases and J by 8 bases, with 13 bases between them. For the CDR3, the DNA is TGCAGCGTTGAAAAGGGGGGGCGGTATGAGCAGTTCTTC. Translated: CSVEKGGRYEQFF.

This clonotype has just a few counts. The chain uses TRBV12-3 or TRBV12-4 and TRBJ2-7; no definite D call. CDR3 length: 13 amino acids. V dropped 4 bases and J dropped 9 bases, with 16 bases sitting between them. CDR3 DNA sequence: TGTGCCAGCAGTTCCCTGGCCGGCTTGGGGCAGTACTTC. Protein sequence: CASSSLAGLGQYF.

The V gene is TRBV7-2, the J gene TRBJ1-2; unclear D gene. V was cut by 3 bases and J by 2 bases, with 10 bases left in between. The CDR3 spans 14 residues. Germline values: CDR1 SGHTA, CDR2 FQGNSA. CDR3 DNA sequence: TGTGCCAGCAGCTTCGAGGGATCCAACTATGGCTACACCTTC. This translates into CASSFEGSNYGYTF.

The chain recombines TRBV13 with TRBJ1-2, with 10 bases aligning to TRBD1. Germline CDR1 and CDR2: PRHDT and FYEKMQ (reference sequence). This CDR3 spans 20 amino acids. Losses at the gene ends were 3 bases for V and 3 bases for J; bases not matched to a gene: 19. The CDR3 loop is CASSFAINNQGTGVDYGYTF. In nucleotides, the CDR3 is TGTGCCAGCAGCTTTGCGATCAACAACCAAGGGACAGGGGTCGACTATGGCTACACCTTC.

This chain connects TRBV6-5 to TRBJ1-1; 8 nucleotides line up with TRBD1. This CDR3 comprises 14 residues. After removal of 6 bases from V and 4 bases from J, the junction contained 7 bases not matched to a gene. Germline CDR1 and CDR2: MNHEY and SVGAGI. This CDR3 is CASSRGPEGTEAFF. CDR3 in DNA: TGTGCCAGCAGCAGGGGGCCTGAGGGCACTGAAGCTTTCTTT.

This chain connects TRBV7-3 to TRBJ2-3, with a possible D match to TRBD2 (7 bases). CDR3 length: 15 residues. V lost 5 bases to trimming and J lost 2 bases, with 14 bases between them. The germline V gene has CDR1 SGHTA and CDR2 FQGTGA. The DNA of the CDR3 is TGTGCCAGCAGCGAAGGGGGGGGATACACAGATACGCAGTATTTT. Protein: CASSEGGGYTDTQYF.

On this clonotype itself: Its ends do not fully match the called genes, so a read error is possible. This sequence joins TRBV5-1 and TRBJ1-2; unclear D gene. The CDR3 is 13 residues long. From germline, CDR1 is SGHRS and CDR2 YFSETQ. CDR3 protein: CTSSPTRYYGYTF. CDR3 DNA: TGCACCAGCAGCCCGACCCGGTACTATGGCTACACTTTC. Looking up the rest from reference TRBV5-1 and TRBJ1-2 gives the full variable domain: KAGVTQTPRYLIKTRGQQVTLSCSPISGHRSVSWYQQTPGQGLQFLFEYFSETQRNKGNFPGRFSGRQFSNSRSEMNVSTLELGDSALYLCTSSPTRYYGYTFGSGTRLTVV.

In its sample, this clonotype was seen many times. The rearrangement links TRBV6-5 to TRBJ2-7; the D gene is possibly TRBD1 (5 bases). With 3 bases removed from V and 1 base from J, the gap between germline ends came to 7 bases. The length of the CDR3 is 13 residues. Germline-derived CDR1 and CDR2 are MNHEY and SVGAGI. This CDR3 reads CASSYTGSYEQYF. The DNA for the CDR3 is TGTGCCAGCAGTTATACAGGTTCCTACGAGCAGTACTTC.

This clonotype has just a few counts. J is TRBJ2-1 and V is TRBV9, with 10 nucleotides matching TRBD2. The germline CDR1 and CDR2 sequences are SGDLS and YYNGEE. The CDR3 runs 16 residues. V lost 4 bases to trimming and J lost 2 bases; unmatched junction nucleotides: 6. DNA of the CDR3: TGTGCCAGCAGCCCTAGCGGGGGCCCTCCCTACAATGAGCAGTTCTTC. Translating it yields CASSPSGGPPYNEQFF.

This clonotype was detected once. The chain carries TRBV28 and TRBJ1-6; no definite D call. The germline V and J ends were trimmed by 6 bases and 6 bases, with 12 bases remaining between them. Germline V gene data show CDR1 as MDHEN and CDR2 as SYDVKM. The CDR3 has 14 residues. The CDR3, as DNA: TGTGCCAGCAGGTTAGGGCCGTTTAATTCACCCCTCCACTTT. Its translation is CASRLGPFNSPLHF.

The rearrangement uses TRBV30 and TRBJ1-2; D is perhaps TRBD1 (5 bases). The CDR3 totals 11 residues. Trimming left V 8 bases short and J 8 bases short, with 15 bases between. Germline loops: CDR1 GTSNPN, CDR2 SVGIG (reference sequence). The CDR3, as DNA: TGTGCCGGTAGCAGGGCCCGGGGCTACACCTTC. This codes for CAGSRARGYTF. The full variable domain, in which reference TRBV30 and TRBJ1-2 provide the parts outside the CDR3, is SQTIHQWPATLVQPVGSPLSLECTVEGTSNPNLYWYRQAAGRGLQLLFYSVGIGQISSEVPQNLSASRPQDRQFILSSKKLLLSDSGFYLCAGSRARGYTFGSGTRLTVV.

This clonotype was seen ten or more times. CDR3 in DNA: TGCAGCGTTGTAAGGACAGGGTTCTCCTACAATGAGCAGTTCTTC. This encodes CSVVRTGFSYNEQFF. The chain recombines TRBV29-1 with TRBJ2-1; 8 bases match TRBD1. The CDR3 is made up of 15 amino acids. Germline lookup yields CDR1 SQVTM and CDR2 ANQGSEA. The junction had 5 bases not matched to a gene; V was cut back by 4 bases and J by 0 bases.

This clonotype was counted between two and nine times. CDR3 sequence reads: CASNGGARETQYF. CDR3 DNA sequence: TGCGCCAGCAACGGGGGGGCCAGAGAGACCCAGTACTTC. The rearrangement uses TRBV5-1 and TRBJ2-5, with TRBD2 matching 8 bases. CDR3 length equals 13 residues. The V gene's germline CDR1 is SGHRS and CDR2 YFSETQ. V shed 6 bases and J 4 bases; nucleotides not matched to a gene: 5.

This clonotype appeared a few times. This chain connects TRBV18 to TRBJ2-5; a weak D match, TRBD1 (5 bases). The CDR3 extends over 12 amino acids. Germline V CDR1 and CDR2: KGHSH, LQKENI. V was shortened by 5 bases and J by 7 bases, with 11 bases between the two germline ends. The DNA for the CDR3 is TGTGCCAGCTCATCCGACAGCCGGACCCAGTACTTC. It yields the protein CASSSDSRTQYF.

This clonotype was detected a few times. The chain is built from TRBV7-9 and TRBJ1-2; 9 nucleotides line up with TRBD1. V shed 5 bases and J 4 bases; nucleotides not matched to a gene: 8. The CDR3 has 15 residues. CDR1 is SEHNR and CDR2 is FQNEAQ in the germline V gene (reference sequence). DNA of the CDR3: TGTGCCAGCAGCGACCGGGACAGGGATGTCTATGGCTACACCTTC. Translation: CASSDRDRDVYGYTF.

This clonotype was seen a few times. The gene calls are TRBV12-3 or TRBV12-4 and TRBJ2-3, with 7 positions matching TRBD2. CDR3 length equals 15 residues. Trimming removed 5 bases from V and 5 bases from J; junction bases left unmatched: 10. The CDR3 sequence is CASSPLFREGDTQYF. The DNA of the CDR3 is TGTGCCAGCAGTCCCCTGTTCAGGGAGGGAGATACGCAGTATTTT.

This clonotype was picked up a small number of times. The chain is built from TRBV4-3 and TRBJ2-3; D not certain. Trimming left V 7 bases short and J 4 bases short, with 18 bases between. Germline V CDR1 and CDR2: LGHNA, YSLEER. The CDR3 is made up of 15 amino acids. CDR3 nucleotides: TGCGCCAGCAAGGTCTGGAGTTCGTCTTCAGATACGCAGTATTTT. It translates to CASKVWSSSSDTQYF.

In its sample, this clonotype was seen once. This sequence joins TRBV20-1 and TRBJ1-2, with 7 bases fitting TRBD1. Germline loops: CDR1 DFQATT, CDR2 SNEGSKA (reference sequence). The CDR3 length is 13 residues. After removal of 1 base from V and 8 bases from J, the junction contained 7 bases not matched to a gene. The CDR3 protein is CSARGGTAAGYTF. The CDR3 coding sequence is TGCAGTGCTAGAGGTGGGACAGCCGCAGGCTACACCTTC.

This clonotype was observed a few times. This rearrangement joins TRBV20-1 to TRBJ2-7, with D hard to call. Germline CDR1 reads DFQATT; CDR2 reads SNEGSKA (reference sequence). This CDR3 has 14 amino acids. Trimming took 2 bases from V and 3 from J, leaving 14 bases between them. CDR3 DNA: TGCAGTGCTAGAAAACCAAGGGTGTTCTACGAGCAGTACTTC. Amino acids: CSARKPRVFYEQYF.

On this clonotype itself: The junction shows a germline mismatch at one end, possibly a read error. The chain employs TRBV3-1 and TRBJ1-4, with 10 bases aligning to TRBD1. CDR1 is LGHDT and CDR2 is YNNKEL in the germline V gene (reference sequence). The CDR3 is 15 amino acids. CDR3 DNA: TGTGCCAGTAGCCCCTCCGGGACAGGGGAGGAAAAACTGTTTTTT. It yields the protein CASSPSGTGEEKLFF.